These 10 T cell receptor beta chains originate from one sample sequenced in a study of blood T cell repertoires in COVID-19. Using immunoSEQ multiplex PCR, the repertoire was profiled, and TCRdb retains in-frame clones only, with some absent. The sample records roughly 80,000 clones, about 87% being singletons. The sequenced material came from peripheral blood. The receptors originated from a middle-aged man with active COVID-19.

The chain carries TRBV5-6 and TRBJ1-2; D is uncertain. This CDR3 has 14 residues. V shed 0 bases and J shed 3 bases, with 9 bases lying between them. Germline V CDR1 and CDR2: SGHDT, YYEEEE. The CDR3 nucleotides are TGTGCCAGCAGCTTGGGGTGGGCCGACTATGGCTACACCTTC. This sequence encodes CASSLGWADYGYTF.

The rearrangement links TRBV23-1 to TRBJ1-1, with 7 bases aligning to TRBD1. TRBV23-1 is reported as an ORF; its role is uncertain. Losses at the gene ends were 9 bases for V and 1 base for J; bases not matched to a gene: 11. The CDR3 extends over 15 amino acids. The CDR3 nucleotides read TGCGCCAGACTTTGGGACAGCCTATCGAACACTGAAGCTTTCTTT. Protein sequence: CARLWDSLSNTEAFF.

This chain's CDR3 is CASNGQLYNYGYTF. The CDR3 DNA reads TGTGCCAGCAACGGACAGCTCTATAACTATGGCTACACCTTC. The rearrangement uses TRBV6-4 and TRBJ1-2, with D possibly being TRBD1 (6 bases). There are 14 residues in the CDR3. The germline V gene encodes CDR1 MRHNA and CDR2 SNTAGT. The V and J ends lost 7 bases and 1 base respectively, with 13 bases between them.

V gene TRBV6-6 combines with J gene TRBJ2-5, with a tentative D call TRBD1 (6 bases). Trimming cost V 5 bases and J 1 base, with 11 bases left between them. This CDR3 is 14 amino acids long. Germline lookup yields CDR1 MNHNY and CDR2 SVGAGI (reference sequence). The CDR3 DNA sequence: TGTGCCAGCAGTCCACTGGACAGCCAAGAGACCCAGTACTTC. Amino acid sequence: CASSPLDSQETQYF.

This chain links TRBV13 with TRBJ1-1; 8 bases agree with TRBD1. Germline CDR1 is PRHDT and CDR2 is FYEKMQ (reference sequence). V lost 1 base, J lost 8 bases, and 6 bases stayed unmatched. The CDR3 totals 14 residues. In nucleotides, the CDR3 is TGTGCCAGCAGCTTAGTAGGGACAGGCTCCGAAGCTTTCTTT. Translating it yields CASSLVGTGSEAFF.

The V and J genes are TRBV7-9 and TRBJ1-5, with 7 bases identical to TRBD1. J lost 0 bases, V lost 4 bases, and 12 bases had no gene match. Germline V CDR1 and CDR2: SEHNR, FQNEAQ (reference sequence). This CDR3 has 18 amino acids. The CDR3 region has the DNA TGTGCCAGCAGCTATAGCGCGGGGACAGTATATAGCAATCAGCCCCAGCATTTT. Amino acid sequence: CASSYSAGTVYSNQPQHF.

This clone occurred a few times. The genes are TRBV5-1 and TRBJ2-1; tentatively, D is TRBD1 (5 bases). Trimming left V 2 bases short and J 7 bases short, with 10 bases between. The CDR3 consists of 13 residues. Germline CDR1 SGHRS, CDR2 YFSETQ. CDR3 protein: CASSFSKGNEQFF. The CDR3 DNA is TGCGCCAGCAGCTTTAGTAAGGGGAATGAGCAGTTCTTC.

This chain uses TRBV28 with TRBJ1-5, with 12 bases matching TRBD1. CDR1 and CDR2 (germline): MDHEN, SYDVKM. The CDR3 covers 18 residues. V gave up 4 bases and J gave up 7 bases; unmatched junction bases: 14. The chain's CDR3 is CASSSYMGDRGREQPQHF. In DNA, the CDR3 is TGTGCCAGCAGTTCCTATATGGGGGACAGGGGGCGGGAGCAGCCCCAGCATTTT.

This sequence joins TRBV5-4 and TRBJ1-4; tentatively, D is TRBD1 (6 bases). The CDR3 spans 14 residues. CDR1 and CDR2 from the germline V gene are SGHNT and YYREEE (reference sequence). Trimming left V 1 base short and J 8 bases short, with 12 bases between. CDR3: CASSLLQGWEKLFF. The CDR3 DNA follows: TGTGCCAGCAGCTTGCTTCAGGGGTGGGAAAAACTGTTTTTT.

This clone was seen only once. The rearrangement links TRBV9 to TRBJ2-7; 10 bases fit TRBD1. There are 16 residues in the CDR3. J gave up 5 bases and V 4 bases, and 12 bases lay outside the gene matches. Per the germline V gene, CDR1 is SGDLS and CDR2 is YYNGEE. In nucleotides, the CDR3 is TGTGCCAGCAGCACCAGGGGACAGGGGCAGGAGGACGAGCAGTACTTC. As protein: CASSTRGQGQEDEQYF.